A single sample is the source of the 26 T cell receptor beta chains below, sequenced in a study of CD8+CD57+ T cells in acquired aplastic anemia. In patients chosen for sequencing, flow cytometry had shown CD8+CD57+ cell expansion. Both TCR beta VDJ combination and CDR3 sequence profiling were carried out. Genomic DNA was the template for this profiling. Via MiXCR, TCRdb re-called the reads, giving one row per CDR3 protein. The repertoire holds hundreds of thousands of distinct CDR3 sequences, with almost 50% as singletons. The sequencing sample was made of sorted CD4+, CD8+, or CD8+CD57+ T cells (not recorded which) from PBMCs. The receptors here all came from a human donor with aplastic anemia.

CDR3 region: CASNASDRSYEQYF. The CDR3 DNA sequence: TGTGCCAGTAATGCCTCGGACAGGTCCTACGAGCAGTACTTC. The V gene is TRBV19, the J gene TRBJ2-7, with TRBD1 matching 7 bases. The CDR3 sequence is 14 residues long. Per the germline V gene, CDR1 is LNHDA and CDR2 is SQIVND (reference sequence). V gave up 7 bases and J gave up 1 base; unmatched junction bases: 7. The complete variable domain, with remaining parts taken from reference TRBV19 and TRBJ2-7, reads DGGITQSPKYLFRKEGQNVTLSCEQNLNHDAMYWYRQDPGQGLRLIYYSQIVNDFQKGDIAEGYSVSREKKESFPLTVTSAQKNPTAFYLCASNASDRSYEQYFGPGTRLTVT.

The chain has TRBV20-1 and TRBJ1-1; perhaps TRBD1 as D (5 bases). Germline V gives CDR1 DFQATT, CDR2 SNEGSKA (reference sequence). The CDR3 has 13 amino acids. Deletions cut 4 bases from V and 1 base from J, with 10 bases between. The CDR3 nucleotides read TGCAGTGCTAACACAGGAGGGAACACTGAAGCTTTCTTT. It codes for CSANTGGNTEAFF.

V gene TRBV25-1 combines with J gene TRBJ2-7; D ambiguous. The CDR3 sequence is 14 residues long. The germline V gene encodes CDR1 MGHDK and CDR2 SYGVNS. Between the trimmed V and J ends, which lost 5 bases and 6 bases, there was a span of 17 bases. CDR3 amino acids: CASSPNTGRPEQYF. CDR3 DNA: TGTGCCAGCAGTCCTAATACGGGCAGGCCCGAGCAGTACTTC.

In this sample, this clonotype turned up a few times. V gene TRBV25-1 combines with J gene TRBJ2-3; D possibly corresponds to TRBD2 (7 bases). The CDR3 length is 14 residues. V lost 5 bases and J lost 4, with 13 bases in between. Germline assignment: CDR1 MGHDK and CDR2 SYGVNS. The CDR3: CASSRTGGADTQYF. DNA of the CDR3: TGTGCCAGCAGTCGGACGGGGGGCGCAGATACGCAGTATTTT.

V gene TRBV5-4 combines with J gene TRBJ1-6, with D tentatively TRBD1 (5 bases). There are 15 residues in the CDR3. V was pared by 4 bases and J by 9 bases, with 17 bases between. Germline CDR1 SGHNT, CDR2 YYREEE (reference sequence). Written as DNA, the CDR3 is TGTGCCAGCAGCGCCGGGACGGGTGTCGTTTCACCCCTCCACTTT. The encoded protein is CASSAGTGVVSPLHF. The whole variable domain, remainder taken from reference TRBV5-4 and TRBJ1-6, is ETGVTQSPTHLIKTRGQQVTLRCSSQSGHNTVSWYQQALGQGPQFIFQYYREEENGRGNFPPRFSGLQFPNYSSELNVNALELDDSALYLCASSAGTGVVSPLHFGNGTRLTVT.

This clonotype was observed at least ten times. The chain employs TRBV2 and TRBJ2-5; 9 bases are shared with TRBD2. Germline V gene sequence: CDR1 SNHLY, CDR2 FYNNEI. This CDR3 comprises 15 residues. V was clipped by 4 bases and J by 1 base; unmatched bases: 4. The CDR3 nucleotides read TGTGCCAGCAGTGGTGGCGGGGGGGGCCAAGAGACCCAGTACTTC. Amino acid sequence: CASSGGGGGQETQYF.

In this sample, this clonotype turned up many times. V and J are TRBV5-8 and TRBJ1-2; a possible D gene is TRBD1 (5 bases). The CDR3 loop spans 14 amino acids. CDR1 is SGHTS, CDR2 YDEGEE, per germline. The V end lost 0 bases, the J end lost 4 bases, and 10 bases lay between the germline ends. As DNA, the CDR3 is TGTGCCAGCAGCTTGGACAGGAGAAGCTATGGCTACACCTTC. Residues: CASSLDRRSYGYTF.

V gene TRBV19 combines with J gene TRBJ1-2; 8 bases align to TRBD1. Germline values: CDR1 LNHDA, CDR2 SQIVND (reference sequence). The trim removed 9 bases at V and 8 bases at J, leaving 11 bases unmatched. The CDR3 sequence is 13 residues long. CDR3 sequence reads: CASSPDRDWGYTF. The CDR3, as DNA: TGTGCCAGCAGCCCGGACAGGGATTGGGGCTACACCTTC.

The chain joins TRBV5-1 to TRBJ1-5; TRBD1 is a possible D gene (5 bases). CDR3 length equals 17 residues. Germline CDR1 reads SGHRS; CDR2 reads YFSETQ. V lost 2 bases and J lost 4, with 19 bases in between. The CDR3 sequence: CASSLSGTGLGNQPQHF. The CDR3 region has the DNA TGCGCCAGCAGCTTATCGGGGACCGGGCTTGGTAATCAGCCCCAGCATTTT.

This clonotype was seen ten or more times. This chain joins TRBV20-1 and TRBJ2-1; D perhaps matches TRBD2 (5 bases). CDR3 length: 14 residues. Germline-derived CDR1 and CDR2 are DFQATT and SNEGSKA (reference sequence). Between the trimmed V and J ends, which lost 0 bases and 8 bases, there was a span of 14 bases. CDR3 DNA: TGCAGTGCTAGAGATCATAGGGCGGGTGATGAGCAGTTCTTC. Translated: CSARDHRAGDEQFF.

This clonotype was seen at least ten times. The rearrangement joins TRBV5-8 to TRBJ2-6; D unclear. This CDR3 spans 15 amino acids. Germline V CDR1 and CDR2: SGHTS, YDEGEE. Trimming removed 6 bases from V and 1 base from J, with 11 bases in between. The CDR3 loop reads CASIHSRSGANVLTF. The DNA for the CDR3 is TGTGCCAGCATTCATAGTCGGTCTGGGGCCAACGTCCTGACTTTC.

Only one count was recorded for this clonotype. The chain recombines TRBV19 with TRBJ2-1, with TRBD2 matching over 7 bases. Germline loops: CDR1 LNHDA, CDR2 SQIVND (reference sequence). The CDR3 has 16 residues. The V gene end was trimmed by 4 bases and the J gene end by 0 bases; junction bases not matched to a gene: 6. The CDR3 spells CASSTTSLSSYNEQFF. Here the CDR3 DNA reads TGTGCCAGTAGTACGACTAGCCTAAGCTCCTACAATGAGCAGTTCTTC.

The chain couples TRBV28 to TRBJ2-4; a possible D gene is TRBD1 (5 bases). Germline V lookup: CDR1 MDHEN, CDR2 SYDVKM. This CDR3 contains 14 residues. V was clipped by 5 bases and J by 2 bases, with 10 bases between them. DNA of the CDR3: TGTGCCAGCAGTCTCAGGGTACCCAAAAACATTCAGTACTTC. Its protein is CASSLRVPKNIQYF.

The sample holds many counts of this clonotype. The chain recombines TRBV14 with TRBJ1-3; 9 nucleotides match TRBD1. CDR3 length equals 19 residues. The J segment lost 0 bases and the V segment lost 2 bases, leaving 11 bases of the junction unmatched. The germline gives CDR1 SGHDN, CDR2 FVKESK. The CDR3 spells CASSQLNLRDRASGNTIYF. CDR3 nucleotide sequence: TGTGCCAGCAGCCAACTCAATTTAAGGGACAGGGCCTCTGGAAACACCATATATTTT.

The chain recombines TRBV2 with TRBJ2-3, with D possibly matching TRBD1 (5 bases). Germline-derived CDR1 and CDR2 are SNHLY and FYNNEI. V lost 8 bases to trimming and J lost 3 bases, with 18 bases between them. This CDR3 is 15 amino acids long. This CDR3 is CASFPRGNPTDTQYF. In DNA form, the CDR3 reads TGTGCCAGCTTCCCAAGGGGTAATCCGACAGATACGCAGTATTTT. The entire variable domain, with the rest obtained from reference TRBV2 and TRBJ2-3, is as follows: EPEVTQTPSHQVTQMGQEVILRCVPISNHLYFYWYRQILGQKVEFLVSFYNNEISEKSEIFDDQFSVERPDGSNFTLKIRSTKLEDSAMYFCASFPRGNPTDTQYFGPGTRLTVL.

This clonotype was recorded at least ten times. The J gene is TRBJ1-1, the V gene TRBV12-5, with D possibly matching TRBD1 (6 bases). The CDR3 consists of 15 residues. Trimming took off 3 bases at V and 0 bases at J, with 11 bases between the two ends. From germline, CDR1 is LGHNT and CDR2 FRNRAP. The CDR3 reads CASGFQGNMNTEAFF. CDR3 in DNA: TGTGCTAGTGGTTTTCAGGGGAACATGAACACTGAAGCTTTCTTT.

The genes are TRBV6-6 and TRBJ1-1, with 7 bases aligning to TRBD1. The junction had 9 bases not matched to a gene; V was cut back by 7 bases and J by 1 base. Germline CDR1 MNHNY, CDR2 SVGAGI (reference sequence). This CDR3 comprises 15 residues. The CDR3 loop is CASKKGGTENTEAFF. CDR3 bases: TGTGCCAGCAAGAAGGGGGGGACAGAGAACACTGAAGCTTTCTTT.

This clonotype has ten or more counts. This chain links TRBV9 with TRBJ2-1; D possibly corresponds to TRBD2 (6 bases). CDR3 size: 15 residues. Germline CDR1 SGDLS, CDR2 YYNGEE. The V and J ends lost 1 base and 8 bases respectively, with 16 bases between them. The CDR3 loop is CASSVMDMGGHEQFF. The CDR3 bases are TGTGCCAGCAGCGTAATGGACATGGGGGGACATGAGCAGTTCTTC.

Ten or more counts support this clonotype. J is TRBJ1-2 and V is TRBV6-5; TRBD1 might be the D (5 bases). The germline CDR1 and CDR2 sequences are MNHEY and SVGAGI. V lost 7 bases to trimming and J lost 4 bases, with 22 bases between them. This CDR3 is 16 amino acids long. CDR3: CASNRGGGTPAYGYTF. CDR3 coding DNA: TGTGCCAGCAACCGGGGGGGTGGGACCCCCGCCTATGGCTACACCTTC.

This clonotype was detected many times. This chain connects TRBV7-3 to TRBJ2-7, with 8 bases identical to TRBD2. Germline CDR1 reads SGHTA; CDR2 reads FQGTGA. The CDR3 has 15 amino acids. The V and J ends lost 4 bases and 0 bases, in that order; junction bases with no gene match: 5. The CDR3 region has the DNA TGTGCCAGCAGCTACGTAGCGGGGAGCTCCTACGAGCAGTACTTC. Its protein is CASSYVAGSSYEQYF.

With regard to this clonotype: This sequence may be a read error, since a much larger clone differs from it by one base. V and J are TRBV6-1 and TRBJ1-3; possibly TRBD1 for D (6 bases). The CDR3 has 13 residues. Germline assignment: CDR1 MNHNS and CDR2 SASEGT. As DNA, the CDR3 is TGTGACAGCAGTGAGACAGGCGGAAACACCATATATTTT. It codes for CDSSETGGNTIYF.

This clonotype was counted many times. The chain has TRBV5-6 and TRBJ1-5; D remains unclear. V was trimmed by 3 bases and J by 0 bases, leaving 10 bases between them. Germline V lookup: CDR1 SGHDT, CDR2 YYEEEE. The CDR3 spans 15 residues. The CDR3 DNA is TGTGCCAGCAGCTCCGGACTGCATAGCAATCAGCCCCAGCATTTT. Translation: CASSSGLHSNQPQHF.

Details on this clonotype: A read error may produce the germline difference seen at one junction end. CDR3 region: CASSSLRNTEAFF. For the CDR3, the DNA is TGCGCCAGCAGTTCCCTTCGGAACACTGAAGCCTTCTTT. The gene calls are TRBV5-1 and TRBJ1-1; D is ambiguous. The length of the CDR3 is 13 residues. CDR1 and CDR2 from the germline V gene are SGHRS and YFSETQ.

The chain joins TRBV10-3 to TRBJ1-1; 8 bases map to TRBD1. The germline V gene encodes CDR1 ENHRY and CDR2 SYGVKD. V lost 4 bases, J lost 6 bases, and 7 bases stayed unmatched. This CDR3 is 14 amino acids long. The CDR3 region is CAISGDRGSPEAFF. The CDR3 bases are TGTGCCATCAGTGGCGACAGGGGATCCCCTGAAGCTTTCTTT.

The V call is TRBV2, the J call TRBJ2-7, with 8 nucleotides matching TRBD2. Germline loops: CDR1 SNHLY, CDR2 FYNNEI. The CDR3 contains 12 residues. The trim removed 11 bases at V and 2 bases at J, leaving 5 bases unmatched. CDR3: CAVLAGPYEQYF. CDR3 nucleotides: TGTGCCGTGTTAGCGGGGCCCTACGAGCAGTACTTC.

This clonotype was recorded at least ten times. The chain joins TRBV20-1 to TRBJ2-3, with 8 bases lining up with TRBD2. Germline V gene data show CDR1 as DFQATT and CDR2 as SNEGSKA (reference sequence). Trimming at V came to 3 bases and at J to 2 bases, leaving 4 bases not matched to a gene. The CDR3 spans 14 residues. CDR3 region: CSASDGGATDTQYF. The CDR3 DNA sequence: TGCAGTGCTAGCGACGGGGGGGCCACAGATACGCAGTATTTT.